Below are 2 T cell receptor beta chains sequenced from a single sample in a study of shared clonotypes between healthy human individuals. Using immunoSEQ multiplex PCR, the repertoire was profiled, and TCRdb retains in-frame clones only, with some absent. The table has 800,000 to 1,200,000 clones, about four fifths seen once. Sequencing was carried out using memory CD4+ T cells from PBMCs. As for subset: CD45RA-negative fraction. Receptors originate from a man aged 18 to 29 in good health. Some clones in this sample may be carry-over from other donors' samples.

This clone was counted ten times or more. The rearrangement links TRBV5-1 to TRBJ1-3; a possible D gene is TRBD1 (5 bases). The CDR3 totals 14 residues. CDR1 SGHRS and CDR2 YFSETQ come from the germline V gene. V gave up 2 bases and J gave up 4 bases, with 10 bases separating them. This CDR3 reads CASSFGTQGNTIYF. The CDR3 DNA sequence: TGCGCCAGCAGCTTCGGGACCCAAGGAAACACCATATATTTT.

The count of this clone is one. The CDR3 DNA is TGTGCCACCAGCATGGGACAGGGTCAGCGGAGCACAGATACGCAGTATTTT. Its translation is CATSMGQGQRSTDTQYF. J is TRBJ2-3 and V is TRBV15, with 9 bases lining up with TRBD1. Germline V gene sequence: CDR1 LNHNV, CDR2 YYDKDF (reference sequence). Losses at the gene ends were 4 bases for V and 0 bases for J; bases not matched to a gene: 8. The CDR3 sequence is 17 residues long.